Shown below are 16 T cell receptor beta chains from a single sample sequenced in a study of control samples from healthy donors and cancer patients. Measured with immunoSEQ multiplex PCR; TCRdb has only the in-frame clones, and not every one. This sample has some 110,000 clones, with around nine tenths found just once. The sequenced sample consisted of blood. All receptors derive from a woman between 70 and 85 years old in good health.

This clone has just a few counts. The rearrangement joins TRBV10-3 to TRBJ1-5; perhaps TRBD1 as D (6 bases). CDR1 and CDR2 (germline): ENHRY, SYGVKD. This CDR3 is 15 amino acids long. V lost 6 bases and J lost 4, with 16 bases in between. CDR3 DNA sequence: TGTGCCATCAGCCCCGGGACAAATATGAATCAGCCCCAGCATTTT. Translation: CAISPGTNMNQPQHF.

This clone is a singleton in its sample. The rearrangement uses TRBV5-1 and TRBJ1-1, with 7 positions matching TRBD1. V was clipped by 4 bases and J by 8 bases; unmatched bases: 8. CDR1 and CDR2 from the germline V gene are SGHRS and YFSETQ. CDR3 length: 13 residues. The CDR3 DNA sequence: TGCGCCAGCAGCAAGCCGGGACAGCCCGAAGCTTTCTTT. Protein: CASSKPGQPEAFF.

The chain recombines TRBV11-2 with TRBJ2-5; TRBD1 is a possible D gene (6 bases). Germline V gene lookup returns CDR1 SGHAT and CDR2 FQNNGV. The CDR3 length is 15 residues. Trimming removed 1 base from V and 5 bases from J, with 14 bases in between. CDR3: CASSLGSGVRETQYF. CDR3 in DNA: TGTGCCAGCAGCTTAGGGTCAGGGGTTAGGGAGACCCAGTACTTC.

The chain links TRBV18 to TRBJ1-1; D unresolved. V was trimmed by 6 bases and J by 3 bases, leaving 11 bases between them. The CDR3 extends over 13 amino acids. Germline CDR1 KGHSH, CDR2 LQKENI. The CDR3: CASSRGRDTEAFF. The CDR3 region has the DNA TGTGCCAGCTCCCGCGGGAGGGACACTGAAGCTTTCTTT.

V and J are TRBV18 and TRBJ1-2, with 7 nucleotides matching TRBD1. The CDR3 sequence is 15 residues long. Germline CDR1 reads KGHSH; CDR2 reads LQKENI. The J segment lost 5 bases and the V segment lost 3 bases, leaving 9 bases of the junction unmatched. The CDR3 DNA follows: TGTGCCAGCTCACCCAGCACAGGGGTTCAGTATGGCTACACCTTC. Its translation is CASSPSTGVQYGYTF. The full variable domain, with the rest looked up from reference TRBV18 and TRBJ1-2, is NAGVMQNPRHLVRRRGQEARLRCSPMKGHSHVYWYRQLPEEGLKFMVYLQKENIIDESGMPKERFSAEFPKEGPSILRIQQVVRGDSAAYFCASSPSTGVQYGYTFGSGTRLTVV.

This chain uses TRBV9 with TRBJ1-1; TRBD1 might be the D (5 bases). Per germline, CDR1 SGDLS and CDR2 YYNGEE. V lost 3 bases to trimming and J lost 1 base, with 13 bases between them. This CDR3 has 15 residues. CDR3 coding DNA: TGTGCCAGCAGCGCCGGGGGGACGGCGAACACTGAAGCTTTCTTT. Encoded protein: CASSAGGTANTEAFF.

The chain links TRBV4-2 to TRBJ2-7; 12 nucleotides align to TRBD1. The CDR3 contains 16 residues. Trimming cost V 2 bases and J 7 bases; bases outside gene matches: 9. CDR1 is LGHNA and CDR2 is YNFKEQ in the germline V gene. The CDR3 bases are TGTGCCAGCAGCCAATCACTGGGACAGGGGGCGGGGGAGCAGTACTTC. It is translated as CASSQSLGQGAGEQYF.

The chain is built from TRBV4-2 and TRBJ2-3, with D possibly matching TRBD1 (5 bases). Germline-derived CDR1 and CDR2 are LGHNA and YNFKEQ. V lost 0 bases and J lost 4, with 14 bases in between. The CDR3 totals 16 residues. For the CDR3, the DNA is TGTGCCAGCAGCCAAGATCTTGCAGGGTCGGCAGATACGCAGTATTTT. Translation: CASSQDLAGSADTQYF.

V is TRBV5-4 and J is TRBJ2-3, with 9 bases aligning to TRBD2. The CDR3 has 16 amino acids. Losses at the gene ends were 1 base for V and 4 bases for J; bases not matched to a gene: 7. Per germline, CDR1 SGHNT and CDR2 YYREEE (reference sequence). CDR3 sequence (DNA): TGTGCCAGCAGCTTGAAGGCTAGCGGGGCGGCAGATACGCAGTATTTT. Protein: CASSLKASGAADTQYF. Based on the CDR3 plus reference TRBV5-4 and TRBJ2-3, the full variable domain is ETGVTQSPTHLIKTRGQQVTLRCSSQSGHNTVSWYQQALGQGPQFIFQYYREEENGRGNFPPRFSGLQFPNYSSELNVNALELDDSALYLCASSLKASGAADTQYFGPGTRLTVL.

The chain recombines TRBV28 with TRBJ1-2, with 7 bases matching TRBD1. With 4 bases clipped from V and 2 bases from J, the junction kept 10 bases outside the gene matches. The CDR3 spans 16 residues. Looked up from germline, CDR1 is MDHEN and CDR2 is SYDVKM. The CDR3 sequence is CASSSDGDSANYGYTF. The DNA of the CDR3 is TGTGCCAGCAGTTCCGATGGGGACAGCGCCAACTATGGCTACACCTTC.

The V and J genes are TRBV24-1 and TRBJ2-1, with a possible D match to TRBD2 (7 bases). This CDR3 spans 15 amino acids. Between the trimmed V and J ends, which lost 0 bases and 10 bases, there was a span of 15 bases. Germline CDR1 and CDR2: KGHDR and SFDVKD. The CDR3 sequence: CATSDLYAGAGEQFF. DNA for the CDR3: TGTGCCACCAGTGATTTGTACGCGGGGGCAGGGGAGCAGTTCTTC.

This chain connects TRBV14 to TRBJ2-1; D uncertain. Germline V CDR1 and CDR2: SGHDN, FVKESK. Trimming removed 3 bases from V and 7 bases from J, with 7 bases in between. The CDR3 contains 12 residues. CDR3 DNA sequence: TGTGCCAGCAGCCATAGTTGGAATGAGCAGTTCTTC. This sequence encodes CASSHSWNEQFF.

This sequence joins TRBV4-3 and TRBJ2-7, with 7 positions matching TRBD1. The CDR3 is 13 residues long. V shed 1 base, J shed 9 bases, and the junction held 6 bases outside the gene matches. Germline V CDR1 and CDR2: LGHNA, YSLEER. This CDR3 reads CASSQGTGTLQYF. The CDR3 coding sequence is TGCGCCAGCAGCCAAGGGACAGGAACCTTGCAGTACTTC.

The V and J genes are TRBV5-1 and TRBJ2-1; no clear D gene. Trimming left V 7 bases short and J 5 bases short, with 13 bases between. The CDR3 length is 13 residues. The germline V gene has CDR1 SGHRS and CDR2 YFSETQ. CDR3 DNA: TGCGCCAGCGCCATGGACCTCGACAATGAGCAGTTCTTC. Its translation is CASAMDLDNEQFF.

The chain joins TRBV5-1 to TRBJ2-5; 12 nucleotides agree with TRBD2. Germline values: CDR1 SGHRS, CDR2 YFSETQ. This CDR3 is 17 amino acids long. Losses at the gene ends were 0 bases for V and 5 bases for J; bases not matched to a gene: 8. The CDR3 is CASSLAGLAGPRETQYF. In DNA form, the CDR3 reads TGCGCCAGCAGCTTGGCGGGACTAGCGGGCCCAAGGGAGACCCAGTACTTC.

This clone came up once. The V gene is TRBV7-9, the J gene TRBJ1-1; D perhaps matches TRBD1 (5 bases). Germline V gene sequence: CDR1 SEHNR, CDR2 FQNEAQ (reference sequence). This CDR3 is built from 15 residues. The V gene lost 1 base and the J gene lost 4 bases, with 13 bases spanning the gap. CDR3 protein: CASSLEAGRATEAFF. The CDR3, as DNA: TGTGCCAGCAGCTTAGAGGCAGGGAGGGCCACTGAAGCTTTCTTT. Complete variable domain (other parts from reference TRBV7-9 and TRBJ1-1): DTGVSQNPRHKITKRGQNVTFRCDPISEHNRLYWYRQTLGQGPEFLTYFQNEAQLEKSRLLSDRFSAERPKGSFSTLEIQRTEQGDSAMYLCASSLEAGRATEAFFGQGTRLTVV.